A selection of T cell receptor beta chains follows, all from one sample in a study of blood T cell repertoires in COVID-19. The repertoire was sequenced with immunoSEQ multiplex PCR; TCRdb's copy has only in-frame clones and lacks some. The table records about 120,000 clones, around 79% of them present only once. The material sequenced was peripheral blood. The source of these receptors is an elderly woman with active or convalescent COVID-19. The conserved cysteine and the conserved F or W are not part of the CDR3 here.

>TRBV5-6|TRBJ1-2
ASSNPDRINYGYT
>TRBV29-1|TRBJ2-3
SVEGIQRIGTDTQY
>TRBV10-1|TRBJ2-3
ASSEKVAGDTQY
>TRBV6-2/TRBV6-3|TRBJ2-2
ASSYLVGTPNTGELF
>TRBV28|TRBJ1-4
ASSSSGVLNEKLF
>TRBV27|TRBJ2-2
ASSSRTSGTGELF
>TRBV7-8|TRBJ1-5
ASSPDRYNQPQH
>TRBV13|TRBJ2-7
ASSFRDRTYEQY
>TRBV3-1/TRBV3-2|TRBJ2-5
ASSRQGVQETQY
>TRBV9|TRBJ2-7
ASSRGYEQY
>TRBV28|TRBJ2-4
ASSLLDRVNIQY
>TRBV5-4|TRBJ2-5
ASSPRQGALQETQY
>TRBV5-5|TRBJ2-1
ASSLLVGRIYNEQF
>TRBV5-1|TRBJ1-2
ASSLEAGASYGYT
>TRBV1|TRBJ2-3
TSSHPRRFAGETDTQY
>TRBV9|TRBJ1-4
ASSPHGEGEKLF
>TRBV6-2/TRBV6-3|TRBJ2-5
ASSHPGLPKETQY
>TRBV5-4|TRBJ2-2
ASSYSGRDPTGELF
>TRBV2|TRBJ1-2
ASSLNRRNYGYT
>TRBV5-4|TRBJ1-2
ASSFKEGYGYT
>TRBV5-4|TRBJ1-6
ASSFRTAYNSPLH
>TRBV5-1|TRBJ2-5
ASSLGQGEETQY
>TRBV7-9|TRBJ2-6
ASGRDSGANVLT
>TRBV3-1/TRBV3-2|TRBJ2-7
ASSPSSAGGHEQY
>TRBV5-1|TRBJ2-7
ASSLAAGLGGEQY
>TRBV28|TRBJ2-7
ASSPTTAQSLYEQY
>TRBV15|TRBJ1-2
ATSRGAGEIYGYT
>TRBV9|TRBJ2-1
ASSVELVGRGNEQF
>TRBV7-2|TRBJ2-2
ASSFNSRAGELF
>TRBV3-1/TRBV3-2|TRBJ2-3
ASSHPNGGGTDTQY
>TRBV6-5|TRBJ2-5
ASSRSGNLQETQY
>TRBV5-6|TRBJ2-3
ASSYGVLSTDTQY
>TRBV5-1|TRBJ2-1
ASSLSGASSYNEQF
>TRBV5-5|TRBJ1-4
ASSSRGGGEKLF
>TRBV10-2|TRBJ1-2
ASSETRDRGHGYT
>TRBV5-6|TRBJ1-3
ASNLARSKGNTIY
>TRBV5-1|TRBJ2-3
ASREPHTDTQY
>TRBV15|TRBJ2-7
ATSREMGTGGHEQY
>TRBV2|TRBJ1-2
ASTRTGPNYGYT
>TRBV19|TRBJ1-1
ASSGRPPRVNTEAF
>TRBV5-1|TRBJ2-3
ASSLGQGADTQY
>TRBV5-1|TRBJ2-1
ASTSTPDYNEQF
>TRBV5-1|TRBJ2-5
ASSLGSGRQETQY
>TRBV19|TRBJ1-1
ASRILGSMETEAF
>TRBV6-5|TRBJ1-5
ASSYSGGPQH
>TRBV3-1/TRBV3-2|TRBJ1-2
ASSRADRNYGYT
>TRBV9|TRBJ2-7
ASSEGESIYEQY
>TRBV6-5|TRBJ1-2
ASSYRQGYYGYT
>TRBV7-7|TRBJ2-1
ASSLPRREAGEQF
>TRBV9|TRBJ2-5
ASSVGTSGGGETQY
>TRBV27|TRBJ2-7
ASSLLYGRRNSLDEQY